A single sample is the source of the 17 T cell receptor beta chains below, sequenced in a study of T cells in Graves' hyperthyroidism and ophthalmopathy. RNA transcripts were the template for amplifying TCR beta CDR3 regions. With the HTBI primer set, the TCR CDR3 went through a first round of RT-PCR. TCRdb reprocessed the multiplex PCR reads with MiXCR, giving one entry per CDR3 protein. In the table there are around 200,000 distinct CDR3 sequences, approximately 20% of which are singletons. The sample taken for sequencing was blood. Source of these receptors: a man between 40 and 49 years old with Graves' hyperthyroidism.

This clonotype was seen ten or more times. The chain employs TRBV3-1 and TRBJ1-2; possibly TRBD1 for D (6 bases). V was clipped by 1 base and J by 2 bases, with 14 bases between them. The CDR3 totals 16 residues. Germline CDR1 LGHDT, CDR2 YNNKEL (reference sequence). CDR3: CASSQVWGQSNYGYTF. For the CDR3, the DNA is TGTGCCAGCAGCCAAGTTTGGGGACAATCAAACTATGGCTACACCTTC.

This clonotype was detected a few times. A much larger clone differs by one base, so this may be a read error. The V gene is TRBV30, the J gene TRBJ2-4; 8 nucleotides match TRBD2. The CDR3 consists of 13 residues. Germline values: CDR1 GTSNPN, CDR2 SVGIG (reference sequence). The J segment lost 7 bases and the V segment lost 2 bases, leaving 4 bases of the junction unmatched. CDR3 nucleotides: TGTGCCTGGAGTCGGGCTAGCGGGAACATTCAGTACTTC. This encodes CAWSRASGNIQYF.

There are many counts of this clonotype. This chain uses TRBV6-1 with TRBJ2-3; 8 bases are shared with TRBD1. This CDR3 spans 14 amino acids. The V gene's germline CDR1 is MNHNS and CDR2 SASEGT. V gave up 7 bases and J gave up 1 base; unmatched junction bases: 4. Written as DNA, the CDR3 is TGTGCCAGCAAACAGGGGGGAGGCACAGATACGCAGTATTTT. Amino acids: CASKQGGGTDTQYF.

In DNA, the CDR3 is TGTGCCAGCACCGCCCGGGTGGGATATGGGAACACTGAAGCTTTCTTT. Protein product: CASTARVGYGNTEAFF. The V and J genes are TRBV27 and TRBJ1-1; D is ambiguous. V was pared by 7 bases and J by 1 base, with 19 bases between. This CDR3 spans 16 amino acids. Looked up from germline, CDR1 is MNHEY and CDR2 is SMNVEV (reference sequence).

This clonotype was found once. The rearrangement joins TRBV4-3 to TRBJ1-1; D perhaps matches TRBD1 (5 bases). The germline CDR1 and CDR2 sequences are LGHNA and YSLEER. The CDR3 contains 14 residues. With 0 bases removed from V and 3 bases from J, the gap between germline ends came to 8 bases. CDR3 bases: TGCGCCAGCAGCCAAGATTTGGGGGACACTGAAGCTTTCTTT. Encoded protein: CASSQDLGDTEAFF.

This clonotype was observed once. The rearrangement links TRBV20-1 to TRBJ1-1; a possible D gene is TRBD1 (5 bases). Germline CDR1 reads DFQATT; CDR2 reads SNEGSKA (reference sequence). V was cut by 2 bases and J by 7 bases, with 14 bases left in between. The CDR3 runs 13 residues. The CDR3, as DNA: TGCAGTGCTAGATTTAGGGGCGACGGTGAAGCTTTCTTT. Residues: CSARFRGDGEAFF.

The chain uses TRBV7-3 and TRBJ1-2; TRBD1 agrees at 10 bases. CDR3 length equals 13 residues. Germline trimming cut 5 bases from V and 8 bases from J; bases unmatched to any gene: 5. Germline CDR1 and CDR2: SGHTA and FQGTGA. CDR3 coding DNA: TGTGCCAGCAGCGCCGGGACAGGGGAGGGCTACACCTTC. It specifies CASSAGTGEGYTF.

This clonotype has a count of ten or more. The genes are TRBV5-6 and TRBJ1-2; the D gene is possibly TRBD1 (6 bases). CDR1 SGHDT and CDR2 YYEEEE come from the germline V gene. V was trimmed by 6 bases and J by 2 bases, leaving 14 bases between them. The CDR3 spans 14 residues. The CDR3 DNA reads TGTGCCAGCAATTTCGGGACATCCAACTATGGCTACACCTTC. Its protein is CASNFGTSNYGYTF.

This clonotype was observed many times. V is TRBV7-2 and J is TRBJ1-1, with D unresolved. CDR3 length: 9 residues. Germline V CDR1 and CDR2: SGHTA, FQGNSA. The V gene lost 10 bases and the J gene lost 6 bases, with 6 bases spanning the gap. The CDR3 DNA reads TGTGCCACCGGCTCTGAAGCTTTCTTT. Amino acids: CATGSEAFF.

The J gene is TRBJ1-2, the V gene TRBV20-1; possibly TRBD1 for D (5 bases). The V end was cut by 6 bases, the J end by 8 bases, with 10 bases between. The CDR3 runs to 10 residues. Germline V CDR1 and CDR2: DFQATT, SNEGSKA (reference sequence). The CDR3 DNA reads TGCAGTGCAAGCTGGACAGGCTACACCTTC. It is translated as CSASWTGYTF.

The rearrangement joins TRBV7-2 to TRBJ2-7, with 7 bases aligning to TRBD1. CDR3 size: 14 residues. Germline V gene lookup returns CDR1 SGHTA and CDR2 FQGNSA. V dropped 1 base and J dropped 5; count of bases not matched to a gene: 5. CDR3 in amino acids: CASSLGTGVHEQYF. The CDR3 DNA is TGTGCCAGCAGCTTAGGGACAGGAGTCCACGAGCAGTACTTC.

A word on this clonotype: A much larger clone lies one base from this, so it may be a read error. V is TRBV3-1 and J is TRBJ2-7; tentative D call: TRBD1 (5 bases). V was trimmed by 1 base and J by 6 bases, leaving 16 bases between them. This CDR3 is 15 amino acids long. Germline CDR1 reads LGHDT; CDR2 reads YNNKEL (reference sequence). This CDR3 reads CASSQVDRGTREQYF. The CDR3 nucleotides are TGTGCCAGCAGCCAAGTAGATAGGGGTACCCGCGAGCAGTACTTC.

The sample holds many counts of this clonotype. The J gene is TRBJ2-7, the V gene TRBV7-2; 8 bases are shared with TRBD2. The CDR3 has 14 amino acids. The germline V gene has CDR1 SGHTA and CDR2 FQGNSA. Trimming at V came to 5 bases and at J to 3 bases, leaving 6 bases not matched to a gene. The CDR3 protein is CASSLWTSHYEQYF. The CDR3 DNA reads TGTGCCAGCAGCCTATGGACTAGCCACTACGAGCAGTACTTC.

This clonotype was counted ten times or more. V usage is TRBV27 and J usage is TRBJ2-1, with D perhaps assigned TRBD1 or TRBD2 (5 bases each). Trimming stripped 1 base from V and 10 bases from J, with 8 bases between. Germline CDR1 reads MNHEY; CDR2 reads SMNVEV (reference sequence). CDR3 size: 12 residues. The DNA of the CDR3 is TGTGCCAGCAGTTTATGGGGGTCAGAGCAGTTCTTC. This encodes CASSLWGSEQFF.

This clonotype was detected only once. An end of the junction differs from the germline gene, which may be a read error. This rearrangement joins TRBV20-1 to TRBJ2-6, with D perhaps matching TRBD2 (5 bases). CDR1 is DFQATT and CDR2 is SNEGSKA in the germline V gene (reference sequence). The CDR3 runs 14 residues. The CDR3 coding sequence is TGCGGTGCAACCGGGAACTCTGGGGCCAACGTCCTGACTTTC. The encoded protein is CGATGNSGANVLTF.

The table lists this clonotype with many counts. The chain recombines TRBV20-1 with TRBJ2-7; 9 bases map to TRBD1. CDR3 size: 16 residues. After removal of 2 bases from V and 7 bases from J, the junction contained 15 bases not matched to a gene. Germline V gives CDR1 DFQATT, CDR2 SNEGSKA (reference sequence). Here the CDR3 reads CSARNPRDRVLREQYF. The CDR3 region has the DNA TGCAGTGCTAGAAATCCCCGGGACAGGGTCCTCCGGGAGCAGTACTTC.

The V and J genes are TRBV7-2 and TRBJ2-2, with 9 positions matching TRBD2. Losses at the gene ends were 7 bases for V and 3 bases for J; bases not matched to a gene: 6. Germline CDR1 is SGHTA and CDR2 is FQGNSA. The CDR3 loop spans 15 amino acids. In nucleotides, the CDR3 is TGTGCCAGCAACCCGGGACTAGCTGACACCGGGGAGCTGTTTTTT. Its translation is CASNPGLADTGELFF.